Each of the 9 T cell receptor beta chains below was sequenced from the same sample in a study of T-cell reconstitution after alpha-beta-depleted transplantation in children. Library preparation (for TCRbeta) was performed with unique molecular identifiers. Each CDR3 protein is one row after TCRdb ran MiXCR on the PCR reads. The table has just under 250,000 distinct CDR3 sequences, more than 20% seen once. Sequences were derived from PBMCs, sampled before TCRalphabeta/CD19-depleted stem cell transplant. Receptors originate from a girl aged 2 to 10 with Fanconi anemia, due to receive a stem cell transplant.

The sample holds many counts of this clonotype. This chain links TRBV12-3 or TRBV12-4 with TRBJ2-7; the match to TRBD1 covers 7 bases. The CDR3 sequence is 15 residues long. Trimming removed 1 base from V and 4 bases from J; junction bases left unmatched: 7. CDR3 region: CASSLVTGFEYEQYF. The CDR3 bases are TGTGCCAGCAGTTTAGTGACAGGGTTTGAATACGAGCAGTACTTC.

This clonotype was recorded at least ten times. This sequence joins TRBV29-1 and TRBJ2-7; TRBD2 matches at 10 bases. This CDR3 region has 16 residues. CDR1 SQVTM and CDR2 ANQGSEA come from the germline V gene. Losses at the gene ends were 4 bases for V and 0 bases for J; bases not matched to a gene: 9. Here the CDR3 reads CSVARTSGINSYEQYF. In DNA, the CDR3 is TGCAGCGTTGCCCGCACTAGCGGGATTAACTCCTACGAGCAGTACTTC.

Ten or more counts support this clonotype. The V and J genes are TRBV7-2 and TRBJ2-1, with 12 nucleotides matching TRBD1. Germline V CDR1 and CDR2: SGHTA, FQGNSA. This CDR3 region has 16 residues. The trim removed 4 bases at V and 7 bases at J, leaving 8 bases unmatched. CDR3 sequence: CASSSRGTGGKNEQFF. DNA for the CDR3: TGTGCCAGCAGCTCTAGAGGGACAGGGGGCAAGAATGAGCAGTTCTTC.

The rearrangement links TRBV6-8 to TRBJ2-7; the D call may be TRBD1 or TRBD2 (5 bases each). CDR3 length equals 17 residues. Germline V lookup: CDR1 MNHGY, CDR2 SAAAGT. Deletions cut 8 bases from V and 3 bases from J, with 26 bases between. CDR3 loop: CASSDPGTFLSGYEQYF. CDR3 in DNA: TGTGCCAGCTCCGATCCCGGGACCTTCCTCTCGGGCTACGAGCAGTACTTC.

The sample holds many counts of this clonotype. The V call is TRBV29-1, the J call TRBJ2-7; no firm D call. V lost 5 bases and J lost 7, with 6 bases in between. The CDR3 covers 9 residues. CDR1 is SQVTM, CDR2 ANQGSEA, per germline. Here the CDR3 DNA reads TGCAGCGTTCGGGTTGAGCAGTACTTC. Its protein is CSVRVEQYF.

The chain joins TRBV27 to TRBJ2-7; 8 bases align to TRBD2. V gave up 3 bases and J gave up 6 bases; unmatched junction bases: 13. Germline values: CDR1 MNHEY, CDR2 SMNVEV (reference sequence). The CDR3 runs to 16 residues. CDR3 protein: CASSFYLPGLATEQYF. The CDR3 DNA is TGTGCCAGCAGTTTCTACCTACCCGGACTAGCAACCGAGCAGTACTTC.

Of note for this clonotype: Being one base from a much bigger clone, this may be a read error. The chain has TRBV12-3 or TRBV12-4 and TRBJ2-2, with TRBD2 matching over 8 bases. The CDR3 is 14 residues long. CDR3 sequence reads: CASRGGRNTGERFF. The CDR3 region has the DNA TGTGCCAGCAGAGGCGGGAGGAACACCGGGGAGCGGTTTTTT.

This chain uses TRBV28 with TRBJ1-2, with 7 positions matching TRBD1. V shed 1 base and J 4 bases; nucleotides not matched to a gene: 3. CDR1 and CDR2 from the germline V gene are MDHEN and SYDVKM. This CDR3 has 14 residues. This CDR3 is CASSLSPGGYGYTF. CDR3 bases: TGTGCCAGCAGTTTATCCCCAGGGGGCTATGGCTACACCTTC.

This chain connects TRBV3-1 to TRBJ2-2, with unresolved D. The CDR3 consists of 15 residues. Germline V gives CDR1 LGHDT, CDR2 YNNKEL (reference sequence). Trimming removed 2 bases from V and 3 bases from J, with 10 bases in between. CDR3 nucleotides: TGTGCCAGCAGCCAATTTTTTAGAGACACCGGGGAGCTGTTTTTT. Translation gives CASSQFFRDTGELFF.